This TCR beta chain emerged from a study of cytotoxic CD8 clonotypes in ibrutinib-treated CLL. Germline V gives CDR1 LGHNA, CDR2 YSLEER. The length of the CDR3 is 16 residues. V was cut by 0 bases and J by 5 bases, with 16 bases left in between. Findings and limits, study-wide: Baseline clonality, above age-matched healthy donor levels, tracked circulating CD8+ T-cell counts. At progression, clonality fell back toward baseline after rising at ibrutinib response.

As regards this clone: Antigen unknown.

Clones were sequenced by immunoSEQ multiplex PCR, and TCRdb holds only the in-frame ones, with some missing. Of some 170,000 clones in the sample, about 88% are singletons; the top ten hold around 3.1%. V and J are TRBV4-3 and TRBJ2-5, with D perhaps being TRBD1 or TRBD2 (5 bases each). The sequence was collected from a human donor with chronic lymphocytic leukemia. Material: PBMCs, obtained at disease progression, from a patient treated with ibrutinib. The CDR3: CASSQEFRGEWETQYF. The CDR3 DNA is TGCGCCAGCAGCCAAGAGTTCCGGGGCGAATGGGAGACCCAGTACTTC.